The 5 T cell receptor beta chains presented below share a single source sample, sequenced in a study of blood T cells in healthy people across ages. Primed by a sample-barcoded 5' primer and a J-beta primer mix, a second PCR proceeded for about 6 to 11 cycles. TCRdb re-derived calls from the 5' RACE reads in MiXCR, one entry per CDR3 protein. The data show approximately 600,000 distinct CDR3 sequences, with 45% to 65% seen just once and over 30% held by the top ten. The sequenced sample was blood. All receptors derive from a man in his 60s in good health.

The chain couples TRBV10-3 to TRBJ2-7; 9 nucleotides align to TRBD1. The CDR3 totals 16 residues. Per the germline V gene, CDR1 is ENHRY and CDR2 is SYGVKD. Trimming cost V 3 bases and J 2 bases; bases outside gene matches: 8. In DNA, the CDR3 is TGTGCCATCAGTGACCGGAAGGGACAGGGACCCTACGAGCAGTACTTC. Protein: CAISDRKGQGPYEQYF.

This clonotype has only a few counts. V and J are TRBV9 and TRBJ2-1, with TRBD2 identical over 9 bases. The V gene end was trimmed by 3 bases and the J gene end by 7 bases; junction bases not matched to a gene: 8. This CDR3 region has 15 residues. CDR1 and CDR2 from the germline V gene are SGDLS and YYNGEE. The CDR3 sequence is CASSASSGVLNEQFF. The DNA of the CDR3 is TGTGCCAGCAGCGCGTCTAGCGGGGTTTTGAATGAGCAGTTCTTC.

This clonotype was counted between two and nine times. This chain links TRBV12-3 or TRBV12-4 with TRBJ2-1; 7 bases match TRBD1. The CDR3 is made up of 15 amino acids. V shed 3 bases and J 3 bases; nucleotides not matched to a gene: 5. The CDR3 DNA reads TGTGCCAGCAGTTTGAGAGGGGGCGGCTACAATGAGCAGTTCTTC. This codes for CASSLRGGGYNEQFF.

This sequence joins TRBV20-1 and TRBJ1-2; D unclear. The V end lost 0 bases, the J end lost 5 bases, and 13 bases lay between the germline ends. Germline V gives CDR1 DFQATT, CDR2 SNEGSKA (reference sequence). This CDR3 has 14 residues. CDR3 region: CSARDPGEEYGYTF. Written as DNA, the CDR3 is TGCAGTGCTAGAGATCCGGGCGAGGAGTATGGCTACACCTTC.

This chain links TRBV3-1 with TRBJ1-1, with D uncertain. Trimming shortened V by 4 bases and J by 4 bases, and 16 bases separated the two germline ends. CDR3 length equals 15 residues. Per germline, CDR1 LGHDT and CDR2 YNNKEL (reference sequence). CDR3 DNA: TGTGCCAGCAGCCCATACAGAGTCCTGACCACTGAAGCTTTCTTT. Protein sequence: CASSPYRVLTTEAFF.